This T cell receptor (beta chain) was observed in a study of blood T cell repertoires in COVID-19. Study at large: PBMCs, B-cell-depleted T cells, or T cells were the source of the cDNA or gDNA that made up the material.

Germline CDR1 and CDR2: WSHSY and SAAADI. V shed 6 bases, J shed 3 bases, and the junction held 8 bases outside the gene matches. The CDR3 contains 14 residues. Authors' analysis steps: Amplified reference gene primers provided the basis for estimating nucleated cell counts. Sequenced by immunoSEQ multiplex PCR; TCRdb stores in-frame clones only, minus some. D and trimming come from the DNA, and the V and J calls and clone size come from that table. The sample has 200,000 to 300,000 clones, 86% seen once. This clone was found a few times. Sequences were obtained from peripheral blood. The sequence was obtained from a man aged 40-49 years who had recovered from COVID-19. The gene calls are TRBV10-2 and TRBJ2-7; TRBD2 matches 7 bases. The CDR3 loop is CASSQWTGGYEQYF. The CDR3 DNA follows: TGCGCCAGCAGCCAGTGGACGGGGGGCTACGAGCAGTACTTC.